This passage covers 5 T cell receptor beta chains from one sample sequenced in a study of memory CD4+ T cells and cytomegalovirus serostatus. Sequencing was performed with immunoSEQ multiplex PCR; in TCRdb, only in-frame clones are kept and a portion is missing. In the table there are approximately 56,000 clones, roughly 80% of which are singletons. The sort gate was single viable CD3+CD4+CD8-CD45RO+ cells for memory CD4+ T cells. Material for sequencing was memory CD4+ T cells from blood. The receptor set was obtained from an adult in good health and CMV-seronegative.

The chain carries TRBV7-2 and TRBJ1-1, with 9 bases lining up with TRBD1. The CDR3 extends over 15 amino acids. The germline gives CDR1 SGHTA, CDR2 FQGNSA. With 0 bases clipped from V and 5 bases from J, the junction kept 4 bases outside the gene matches. The CDR3: CASSLAQGARTEAFF. CDR3 coding DNA: TGTGCCAGCAGCTTAGCACAGGGGGCGAGAACTGAAGCTTTCTTT.

CDR3 residues: CASSLGTSGGRETQYF. The CDR3 DNA is TGTGCCAGCAGCTTGGGGACTAGCGGGGGGAGAGAGACCCAGTACTTC. This chain links TRBV5-6 with TRBJ2-5, with 14 bases identical to TRBD2. Germline V CDR1 and CDR2: SGHDT, YYEEEE. J gave up 4 bases and V 0 bases, and 2 bases lay outside the gene matches. The CDR3 is 16 amino acids.

This clone showed up just a few times. The chain joins TRBV28 to TRBJ2-5, with D possibly matching TRBD1 (6 bases). There are 13 residues in the CDR3. Looked up from germline, CDR1 is MDHEN and CDR2 is SYDVKM. Trimming shortened V by 6 bases and J by 4 bases, and 12 bases separated the two germline ends. The CDR3 DNA reads TGTGCCAGCAGACAGGGATCGGGAGAGACCCAGTACTTC. This encodes CASRQGSGETQYF.

The gene calls are TRBV28 and TRBJ1-1, with D maybe TRBD1 (5 bases). Germline assignment: CDR1 MDHEN and CDR2 SYDVKM. This CDR3 has 14 residues. V lost 3 bases to trimming and J lost 8 bases, with 16 bases between them. CDR3 DNA: TGTGCCAGCAGTTTGAGACAGATTGATAGAGAAGCTTTCTTT. This sequence encodes CASSLRQIDREAFF.

The chain joins TRBV6-6 to TRBJ2-1; D gene ambiguous. The V end lost 0 bases, the J end lost 6 bases, and 9 bases lay between the germline ends. Germline CDR1 and CDR2: MNHNY and SVGAGI (reference sequence). The CDR3 length is 14 residues. The CDR3 coding sequence is TGTGCCAGCAGTTACTCTCTAGGGTCCAATGAGCAGTTCTTC. It specifies CASSYSLGSNEQFF.